The rows below give T cell receptor beta chains drawn from one sample of a study of T cells in localized non-small cell lung cancer. Profiled with immunoSEQ multiplex PCR; TCRdb holds only in-frame clones, not every one. The sample includes 20,000 to 30,000 clones, approximately 89% of them seen just once. The sequencing here drew on peripheral blood, taken before any cancer treatment. The receptors were sampled from a female donor over 55 with stage II squamous cell lung carcinoma. Each CDR3 is given with its conserved first and last residue. The D gene is left open where the match is weak. Some rows mark clone size as missing; the rest say once, few, many or name a class of expanded clone.

DNA	CDR3	V	D	J	size
TGTGCCACCAGCAGAGTGGGCAAGGGTAGAAACTACAATGAGCAGTTCTTC	CATSRVGKGRNYNEQFF	TRBV15	-	TRBJ2-1	-
TGCGCCAGCAGCCCCGGGGGGGCTGAGGAGACCCAGTACTTC	CASSPGGAEETQYF	TRBV5-1	TRBD2	TRBJ2-5	-
TGTGCCAGCAGAAGCGGATACTCCTACAATGAGCAGTTCTTC	CASRSGYSYNEQFF	TRBV7-9	-	TRBJ2-1	-
TGCGCCAGCAGCCCACTTCCGGCCACTGAAGCTTTCTTT	CASSPLPATEAFF	TRBV5-1	-	TRBJ1-1	large
TGTGCCAGCAGGCCCAGTACAGGGATCGTTAGCAATCAGCCCCAGCATTTT	CASRPSTGIVSNQPQHF	TRBV2	-	TRBJ1-5	-
-	CASSLVGQGSMGLFF	TRBV11-2	-	TRBJ1-1	-
TGTGCCAGCAGTTCCCGGACTAGCTACTCTGAGCAGTTCTTC	CASSSRTSYSEQFF	TRBV28	TRBD2	TRBJ2-1	-
TGTGCCAGTAGTATAATCCCGGGTTCGGGAACTGAAGCTTTCTTT	CASSIIPGSGTEAFF	TRBV19	-	TRBJ1-1	-
TGCGCCAGCAGCCAAGAGTACGGGCAGTCCTACGAGCAGTACTTC	CASSQEYGQSYEQYF	TRBV4-3	-	TRBJ2-7	-
TGCGCCAGCAGCTTGGGGCCCCCCTACGAGCAGTACTTC	CASSLGPPYEQYF	TRBV5-1	-	TRBJ2-7	-
TGTGCCAGTAGTGTACAGGGGGCCTATGGCTACACCTTC	CASSVQGAYGYTF	TRBV19	TRBD1	TRBJ1-2	medium-sized
TGTGCCAGTAGTGACAGTCAGCTATACACCGGGGAGCTGTTTTTT	CASSDSQLYTGELFF	TRBV19	-	TRBJ2-2	-
TGCAGCGTTGAGGAGGGGGCGAATGAGCAGTTCTTC	CSVEEGANEQFF	TRBV29-1	-	TRBJ2-1	-
TGTGCCAGCAGCTTGAACACTGAAGCTTTCTTT	CASSLNTEAFF	TRBV7-9	-	TRBJ1-1	-
TGTGCCAGCTCAAATCCTCGGACTAGCGGGAGGAACAATGAGCAGTTCTTC	CASSNPRTSGRNNEQFF	TRBV18	TRBD2	TRBJ2-1	-
TGTGCCAGCAGCAAAACCCGAGTGTTCTTC	CASSKTRVFF	TRBV7-2	-	TRBJ2-1	-
TGTGCCAGCAGTTCAGGAGCGTACAATGAGCAGTTCTTC	CASSSGAYNEQFF	TRBV28	-	TRBJ2-1	once
TGTGCCAGCAGCTTACGTACCGCAGGGGGCATTTCACCCCTCCACTTT	CASSLRTAGGISPLHF	TRBV7-6	TRBD1	TRBJ1-6	once
TGTGCCAGCAGTTTCGACAGGGTAAATGAAAAACTGTTTTTT	CASSFDRVNEKLFF	TRBV6-5	TRBD1	TRBJ1-4	-
TGCGCCAGCAGCTACGGGGGACAGGGGATGAACACTGAAGCTTTCTTT	CASSYGGQGMNTEAFF	TRBV5-1	TRBD1	TRBJ1-1	-
TGCGCCAGCAGCTTGGGCGAGGGGCAGCAGTACTTC	CASSLGEGQQYF	TRBV5-1	-	TRBJ2-7	-
TGTGCCAGCAGTTTACTAGCGTACGAGCAGTACTTC	CASSLLAYEQYF	TRBV28	-	TRBJ2-7	-
TGTGCCAGCAGCTTGGATAAGGGCATCGGGTGGAGCACTGAAGCTTTCTTT	CASSLDKGIGWSTEAFF	TRBV5-4	-	TRBJ1-1	-
TGTGCCAGCAGCTTAAGATTTTCGCTGGAAACCTACAATGAGCAGTTCTTC	CASSLRFSLETYNEQFF	TRBV7-2	-	TRBJ2-1	-
TGTGCCAGCTCACCCAGAAGGAGCTCTGGAAACACCATATATTTT	CASSPRRSSGNTIYF	TRBV18	-	TRBJ1-3	-
TGTGCCAGCAGTTCAACTATTCGACTAGCGGACCAAGAGACCCAGTACTTC	CASSSTIRLADQETQYF	TRBV2	TRBD2	TRBJ2-5	-
TGTGCCAGCAGGAACACTAGCGGGAGATCGATTAGCTCCTACGAGCAGTACTTC	CASRNTSGRSISSYEQYF	TRBV11-2	TRBD2	TRBJ2-7	-
TGTGCCAGCAGTTCGGGGGGATTCACAGATACGCAGTATTTT	CASSSGGFTDTQYF	TRBV7-3	TRBD2	TRBJ2-3	-
TGTGCCAGCAATTCGGGCAGGAAGACGGGGGAGCAGTACTTC	CASNSGRKTGEQYF	TRBV28	-	TRBJ2-7	-
TGTGCCAGCAGTTTCGTTGACAGATTGCCCTATAGCTACACCTTC	CASSFVDRLPYSYTF	TRBV27	-	TRBJ1-2	-
TGTGCCAGCAAAGAACAGGGGGCCAATCAGCCCCAGCATTTT	CASKEQGANQPQHF	TRBV6-5	TRBD1	TRBJ1-5	once
TGTGCCAGTACCTTACAGAGGGGACAGTTCCTACTGTCGCCCCTCCACTTT	CASTLQRGQFLLSPLHF	TRBV19	TRBD1	TRBJ1-6	medium-sized
TGCGCCAGCAGCCCCACTTTGGAGACCCAGTACTTC	CASSPTLETQYF	TRBV10-1	-	TRBJ2-5	-
TGTGCCAGCCGGGTGGGAGGTAGCACTGAAGCTTTCTTT	CASRVGGSTEAFF	TRBV18	-	TRBJ1-1	-
TGTGCCTGGAGTTCGGACCGAGTTATGGGCTACACCTTC	CAWSSDRVMGYTF	TRBV30	-	TRBJ1-2	-
TGTGCCAGTAGTATAAAGGGGGTATCTGGCTACACCTTC	CASSIKGVSGYTF	TRBV19	-	TRBJ1-2	-
TGTGCCAGCAGTCCCTGGACAGGGGGCGAGAGAGGCTACACCTTC	CASSPWTGGERGYTF	TRBV27	TRBD1	TRBJ1-2	-
TGTGCCTGGAGTGCAAGGAACTATGGCTACACCTTC	CAWSARNYGYTF	TRBV30	-	TRBJ1-2	-
TGCGCCAGCAGCCAAGATCGGGGGACAAAACTGTTTTTT	CASSQDRGTKLFF	TRBV4-1	-	TRBJ1-4	-
TGCGCCAGCAGCCAAGGGACTGGCTACACCTTC	CASSQGTGYTF	TRBV4-1	-	TRBJ1-2	-
TGCAGCTACCGACAGGGGCGCAATGAGCAGTTCTTC	CSYRQGRNEQFF	TRBV29-1	TRBD1	TRBJ2-1	-
TGTGCCAGCAGTCCCGGGACAGGTCTTAAGGGGGCCAACGTCCTGACTTTC	CASSPGTGLKGANVLTF	TRBV27	TRBD1	TRBJ2-6	-
TGTGCCAGCGGGAAACAGCCCCAGCATTTT	CASGKQPQHF	TRBV2	-	TRBJ1-5	-
TGCAGCGTTGGGGGTGGGGAGACCCAGTACTTC	CSVGGGETQYF	TRBV29-1	-	TRBJ2-5	-
TGTGCCAGCAGCTCTACAGGGGGCCCAGAAGCGTCGTCCTACAATGAGCAGTTCTTC	CASSSTGGPEASSYNEQFF	TRBV7-3	TRBD1	TRBJ2-1	-
TGTGCCAGCAGCTTTGGGTCGTCCCACACAGATACGCAGTATTTT	CASSFGSSHTDTQYF	TRBV5-4	-	TRBJ2-3	-
TGTGCCAGCAGCGTAAATGACGATAGCAATCAGCCCCAGCATTTT	CASSVNDDSNQPQHF	TRBV9	-	TRBJ1-5	-
TGTGCCAGCAGCCCCAAAACTAGCGGGAAGGGAAACGAGCAGTACTTC	CASSPKTSGKGNEQYF	TRBV11-3	TRBD2	TRBJ2-7	-
TGTGCTAGTGGATGGGGGACTATGCAAGAGACCCAGTACTTC	CASGWGTMQETQYF	TRBV12-5	TRBD2	TRBJ2-5	-
TGTGCCAGCAGCGAAGGGGCTAACTATGGCTACACCTTC	CASSEGANYGYTF	TRBV2	-	TRBJ1-2	-
TGTGCCAGCAGCTTAACCAGCTACAATGAGCAGTTCTTC	CASSLTSYNEQFF	TRBV7-3	-	TRBJ2-1	-